This T cell receptor beta chain was recovered during a study of tumor-infiltrating lymphocytes in primary liver carcinoma. The CDR3 has 14 residues. The junction had 12 bases not matched to a gene; V was cut back by 7 bases and J by 6 bases. Germline CDR1 reads SGHAT; CDR2 reads FQNNGV. Unsorted bulk tissue (roughly 19-30 mg) underwent RNA and DNA co-extraction. About this clonotype: Antigen: not known.

Synthesis of TCR beta cDNA was carried out from about 500 ng total RNA with a constant-region primer. Slightly modified ARM-PCR with three nested multiplex PCR rounds yielded TCR beta libraries. The study ran its first two PCR rounds for roughly 10 cycles each, using TRBV1-TRBV30 forward primers and a C-beta reverse primer. One entry per CDR3 protein results from TCRdb running MiXCR on the multiplex PCR reads. The sample consists of 90,000 to 150,000 distinct CDR3 sequences, less than 75% of them appearing once. Overall study results and limits: For tumor-adjacent and tumor-blood pairs, overlap was less than that seen for tumor region pairs.

This clonotype was sampled from a woman aged 55-69 years with primary liver carcinoma and hepatitis B virus infection. Specimen: tumor-adjacent normal liver tissue. The V call is TRBV11-2, the J call TRBJ2-7, with 7 bases identical to TRBD1. The CDR3 spells CASNRTGDRCEQYF. The CDR3 DNA follows: TGTGCCAGCAACAGAACAGGGGATAGGTGCGAGCAGTACTTC.